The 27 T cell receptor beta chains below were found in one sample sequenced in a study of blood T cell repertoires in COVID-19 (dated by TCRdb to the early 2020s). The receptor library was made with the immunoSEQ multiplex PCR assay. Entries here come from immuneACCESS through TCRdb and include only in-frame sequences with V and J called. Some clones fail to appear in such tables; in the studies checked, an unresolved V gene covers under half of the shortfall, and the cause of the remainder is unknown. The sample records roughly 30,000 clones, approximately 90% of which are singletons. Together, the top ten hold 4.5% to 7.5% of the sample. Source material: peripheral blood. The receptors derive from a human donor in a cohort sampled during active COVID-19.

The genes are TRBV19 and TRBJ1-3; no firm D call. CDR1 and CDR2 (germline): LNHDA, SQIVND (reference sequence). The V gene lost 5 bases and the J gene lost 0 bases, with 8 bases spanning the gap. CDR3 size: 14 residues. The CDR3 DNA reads TGTGCCAGTAGTCAGGTAGTCTCTGGAAACACCATATATTTT. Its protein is CASSQVVSGNTIYF. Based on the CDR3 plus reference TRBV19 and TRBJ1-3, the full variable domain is DGGITQSPKYLFRKEGQNVTLSCEQNLNHDAMYWYRQDPGQGLRLIYYSQIVNDFQKGDIAEGYSVSREKKESFPLTVTSAQKNPTAFYLCASSQVVSGNTIYFGEGSWLTVV.

The CDR3 protein is CAGRDMAAYEQYF. For the CDR3, the DNA is TGTGCCGGCCGGGACATGGCTGCGTACGAGCAGTACTTC. This chain links TRBV30 with TRBJ2-7; tentatively, D is TRBD1 (6 bases). The CDR3 is 13 residues long. Germline assignment: CDR1 GTSNPN and CDR2 SVGIG (reference sequence). The ends were cut back, 8 bases at V and 4 bases at J, with 18 bases in the middle.

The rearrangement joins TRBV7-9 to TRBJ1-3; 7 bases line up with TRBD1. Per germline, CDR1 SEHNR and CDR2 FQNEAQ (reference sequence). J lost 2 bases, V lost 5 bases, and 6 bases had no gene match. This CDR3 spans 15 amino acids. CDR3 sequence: CASSEGASPGNTIYF. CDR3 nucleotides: TGTGCCAGCAGCGAGGGGGCTAGTCCTGGAAACACCATATATTTT.

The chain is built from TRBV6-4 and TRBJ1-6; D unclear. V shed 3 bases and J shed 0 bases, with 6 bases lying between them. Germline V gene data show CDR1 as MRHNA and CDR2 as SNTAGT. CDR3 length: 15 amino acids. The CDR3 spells CASSEGSSYNSPLHF. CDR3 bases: TGTGCCAGCAGTGAGGGGAGCTCCTATAATTCACCCCTCCACTTT.

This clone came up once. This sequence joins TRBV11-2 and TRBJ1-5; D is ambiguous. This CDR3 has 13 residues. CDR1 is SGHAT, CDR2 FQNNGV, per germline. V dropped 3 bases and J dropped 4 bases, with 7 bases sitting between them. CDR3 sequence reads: CASSFAENQPQHF. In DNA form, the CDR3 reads TGTGCCAGCAGCTTCGCAGAAAATCAGCCCCAGCATTTT.

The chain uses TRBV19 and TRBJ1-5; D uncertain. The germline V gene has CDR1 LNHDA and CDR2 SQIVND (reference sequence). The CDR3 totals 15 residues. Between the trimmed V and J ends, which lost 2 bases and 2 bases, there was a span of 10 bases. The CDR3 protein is CASSIPGNGNQPQHF. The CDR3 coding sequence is TGTGCCAGTAGTATACCCGGTAATGGCAATCAGCCCCAGCATTTT.

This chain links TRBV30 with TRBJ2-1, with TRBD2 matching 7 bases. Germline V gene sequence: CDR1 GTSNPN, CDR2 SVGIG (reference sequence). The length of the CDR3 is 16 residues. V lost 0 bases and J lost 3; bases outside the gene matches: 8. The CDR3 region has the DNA TGTGCCTGGAGTGTACAAGCGGGAACCCTCTACAATGAGCAGTTCTTC. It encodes CAWSVQAGTLYNEQFF.

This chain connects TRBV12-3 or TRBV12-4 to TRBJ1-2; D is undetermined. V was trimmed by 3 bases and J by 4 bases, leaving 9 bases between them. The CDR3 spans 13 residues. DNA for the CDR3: TGTGCCAGCAGTTTCGGGATTGGCTATGGCTACACCTTC. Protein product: CASSFGIGYGYTF.

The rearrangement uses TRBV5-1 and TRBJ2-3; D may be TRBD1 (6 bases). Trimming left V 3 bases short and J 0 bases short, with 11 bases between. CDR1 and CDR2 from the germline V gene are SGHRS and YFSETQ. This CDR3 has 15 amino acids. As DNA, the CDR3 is TGCGCCAGCAGCTGGAGGACAGCTAGCACAGATACGCAGTATTTT. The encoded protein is CASSWRTASTDTQYF.

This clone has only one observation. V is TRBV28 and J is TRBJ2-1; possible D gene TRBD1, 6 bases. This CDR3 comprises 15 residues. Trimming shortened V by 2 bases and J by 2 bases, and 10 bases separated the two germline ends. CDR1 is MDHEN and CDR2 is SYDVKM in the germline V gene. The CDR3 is CASSLIPGAYNEQFF. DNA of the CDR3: TGTGCCAGCAGTTTAATACCAGGGGCCTACAATGAGCAGTTCTTC.

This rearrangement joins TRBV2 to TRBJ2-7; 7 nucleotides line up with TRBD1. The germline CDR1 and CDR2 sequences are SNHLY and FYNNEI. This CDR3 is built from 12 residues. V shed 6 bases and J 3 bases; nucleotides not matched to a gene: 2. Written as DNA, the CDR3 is TGTGCCAGCAGGGGGGACAGCTACGAGCAGTACTTC. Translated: CASRGDSYEQYF.

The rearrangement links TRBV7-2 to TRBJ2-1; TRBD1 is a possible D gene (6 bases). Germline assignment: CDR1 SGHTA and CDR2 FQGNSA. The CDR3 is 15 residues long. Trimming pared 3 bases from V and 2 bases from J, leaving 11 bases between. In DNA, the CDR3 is TGTGCCAGCAGCTTCGTGTGGGGGCCCTACAATGAGCAGTTCTTC. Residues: CASSFVWGPYNEQFF. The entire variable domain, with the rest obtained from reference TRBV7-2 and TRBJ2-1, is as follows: GAGVSQSPSNKVTEKGKDVELRCDPISGHTALYWYRQSLGQGLEFLIYFQGNSAPDKSGLPSDRFSAERTGGSVSTLTIQRTQQEDSAVYLCASSFVWGPYNEQFFGPGTRLTVL.

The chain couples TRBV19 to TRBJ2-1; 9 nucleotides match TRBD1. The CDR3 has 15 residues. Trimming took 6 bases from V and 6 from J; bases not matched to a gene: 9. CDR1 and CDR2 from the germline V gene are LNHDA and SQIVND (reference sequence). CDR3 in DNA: TGTGCCAGTAGAGAGGGACAGGGAATAGGCAATGAGCAGTTCTTC. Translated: CASREGQGIGNEQFF.

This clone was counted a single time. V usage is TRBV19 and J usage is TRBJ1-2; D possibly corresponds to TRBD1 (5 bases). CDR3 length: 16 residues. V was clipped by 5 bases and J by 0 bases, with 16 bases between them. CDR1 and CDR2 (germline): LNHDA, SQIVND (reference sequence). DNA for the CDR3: TGTGCCAGTAGTGTATCTACACGACAGCCTAACTATGGCTACACCTTC. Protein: CASSVSTRQPNYGYTF.

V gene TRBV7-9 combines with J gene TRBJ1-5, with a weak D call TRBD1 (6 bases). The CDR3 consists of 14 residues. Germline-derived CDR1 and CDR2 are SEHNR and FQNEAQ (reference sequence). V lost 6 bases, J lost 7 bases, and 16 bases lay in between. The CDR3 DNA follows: TGTGCCAGCAGTTTACAGGGAGGTGGCCAGCCCCAGCATTTT. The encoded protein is CASSLQGGGQPQHF. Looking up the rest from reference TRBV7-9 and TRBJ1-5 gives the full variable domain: DTGVSQNPRHKITKRGQNVTFRCDPISEHNRLYWYRQTLGQGPEFLTYFQNEAQLEKSRLLSDRFSAERPKGSFSTLEIQRTEQGDSAMYLCASSLQGGGQPQHFGDGTRLSIL.

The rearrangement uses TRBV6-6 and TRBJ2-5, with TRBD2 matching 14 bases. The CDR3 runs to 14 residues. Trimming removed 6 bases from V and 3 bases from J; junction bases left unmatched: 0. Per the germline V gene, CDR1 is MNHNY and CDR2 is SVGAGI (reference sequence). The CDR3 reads CASRGLAGEETQYF. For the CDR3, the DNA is TGTGCCAGCAGGGGACTAGCGGGGGAAGAGACCCAGTACTTC.

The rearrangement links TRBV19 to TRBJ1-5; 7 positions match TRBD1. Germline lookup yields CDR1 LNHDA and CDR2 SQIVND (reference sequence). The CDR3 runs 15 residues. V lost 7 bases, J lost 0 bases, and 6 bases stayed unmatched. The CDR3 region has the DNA TGTGCCAGTATTAGGGACAGAAATAGCAATCAGCCCCAGCATTTT. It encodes CASIRDRNSNQPQHF.

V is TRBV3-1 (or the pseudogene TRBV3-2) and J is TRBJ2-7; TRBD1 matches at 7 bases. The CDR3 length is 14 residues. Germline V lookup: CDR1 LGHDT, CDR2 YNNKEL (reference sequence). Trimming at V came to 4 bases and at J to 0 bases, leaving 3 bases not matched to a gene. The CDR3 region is CASSPQGVSYEQYF. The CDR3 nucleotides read TGTGCCAGCAGCCCCCAGGGGGTCTCCTACGAGCAGTACTTC.

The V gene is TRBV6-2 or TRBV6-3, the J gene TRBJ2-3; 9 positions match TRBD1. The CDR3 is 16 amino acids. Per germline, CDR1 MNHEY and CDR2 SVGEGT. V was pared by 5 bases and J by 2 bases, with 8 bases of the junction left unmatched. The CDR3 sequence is CASSPNRGPATDTQYF. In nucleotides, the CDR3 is TGTGCCAGCAGTCCGAACAGGGGGCCCGCCACAGATACGCAGTATTTT.

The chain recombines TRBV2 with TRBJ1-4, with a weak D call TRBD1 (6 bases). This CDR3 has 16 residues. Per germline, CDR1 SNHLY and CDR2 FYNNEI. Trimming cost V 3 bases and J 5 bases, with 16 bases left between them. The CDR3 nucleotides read TGTGCCAGCAGTGATCTTGCGACAGGTCCAAATGAAAAACTGTTTTTT. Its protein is CASSDLATGPNEKLFF.

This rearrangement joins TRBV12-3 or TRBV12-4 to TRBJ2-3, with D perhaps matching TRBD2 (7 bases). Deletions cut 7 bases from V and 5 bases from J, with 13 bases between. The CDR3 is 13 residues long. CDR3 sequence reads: CASNGGAVDTQYF. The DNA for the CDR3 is TGTGCCAGCAATGGGGGGGCCGTAGATACGCAGTATTTT.

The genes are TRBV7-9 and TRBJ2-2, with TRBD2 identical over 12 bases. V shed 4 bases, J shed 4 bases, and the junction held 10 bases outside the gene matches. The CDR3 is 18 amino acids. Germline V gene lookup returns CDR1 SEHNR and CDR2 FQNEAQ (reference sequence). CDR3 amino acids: CASSSRTSGTRGTGELFF. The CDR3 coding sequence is TGTGCCAGCAGCTCTCGGACTAGCGGGACCCGAGGCACCGGGGAGCTGTTTTTT.

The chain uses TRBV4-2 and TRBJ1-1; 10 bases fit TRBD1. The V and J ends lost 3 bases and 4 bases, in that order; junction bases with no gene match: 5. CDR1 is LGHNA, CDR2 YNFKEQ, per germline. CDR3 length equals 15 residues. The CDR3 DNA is TGTGCCAGCAGCCAGCCGAGGACAGGGGGCACTGAAGCTTTCTTT. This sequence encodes CASSQPRTGGTEAFF.

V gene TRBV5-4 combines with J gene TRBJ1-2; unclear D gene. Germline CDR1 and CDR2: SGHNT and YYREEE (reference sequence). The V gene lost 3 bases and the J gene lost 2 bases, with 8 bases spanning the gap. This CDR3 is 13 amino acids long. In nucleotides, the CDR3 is TGTGCCAGCAGCTCGGTGTACAACTATGGCTACACCTTC. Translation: CASSSVYNYGYTF.

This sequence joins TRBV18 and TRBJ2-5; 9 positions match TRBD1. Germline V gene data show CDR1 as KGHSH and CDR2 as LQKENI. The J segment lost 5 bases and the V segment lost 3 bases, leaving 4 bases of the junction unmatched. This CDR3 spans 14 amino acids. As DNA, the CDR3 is TGTGCCAGCTCACCGGACAGGGGTGGGGAGACCCAGTACTTC. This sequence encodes CASSPDRGGETQYF.

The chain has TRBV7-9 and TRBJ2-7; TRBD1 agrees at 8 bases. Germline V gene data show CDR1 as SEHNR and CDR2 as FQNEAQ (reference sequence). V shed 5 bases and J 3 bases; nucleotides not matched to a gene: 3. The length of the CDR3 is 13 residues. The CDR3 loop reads CASSDGQGYEQYF. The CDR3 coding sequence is TGTGCCAGCAGCGATGGACAGGGCTACGAGCAGTACTTC.

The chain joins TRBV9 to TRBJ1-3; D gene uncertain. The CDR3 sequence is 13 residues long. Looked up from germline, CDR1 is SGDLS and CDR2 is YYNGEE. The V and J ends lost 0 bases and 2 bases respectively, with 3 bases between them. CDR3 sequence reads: CASSVVTGNTIYF. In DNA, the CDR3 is TGTGCCAGCAGCGTAGTCACTGGAAACACCATATATTTT.